The 28 T cell receptor beta chains below were found in one sample sequenced in a study of neoadjuvant anti-PD-1 for oral cavity cancer (TCRdb year 2021). Library method: the immunoSEQ multiplex PCR assay. TCRdb took over this immuneACCESS table, retaining in-frame rearrangements with V and J assigned. Such tables are incomplete; in checked studies, under half of the missing clones stem from an unresolved V gene, and the remainder is unexplained. Present in this sample are around 67,000 clones, approximately 87% of which were seen just once. Together, the top ten hold around 2.7% of the sample. The time point tag for this specimen amounts to: after neoadjuvant nivolumab, at surgical resection. The input for sequencing was PBMCs, taken after nivolumab (anti-PD-1) treatment. The origin of the receptors is a person aged 40-85 years with oral cavity squamous cell carcinoma.

The CDR3 DNA sequence: TGTGCCAGCCGGAGGGGGGCCTCTGGAAACACCATATATTTT. Encoded protein: CASRRGASGNTIYF. The gene calls are TRBV14 and TRBJ1-3; D perhaps matches TRBD1 (6 bases). CDR1 is SGHDN, CDR2 FVKESK, per germline. Between the trimmed V and J ends, which lost 8 bases and 0 bases, there was a span of 11 bases. The CDR3 is 14 residues long. Supplemented by reference TRBV14 and TRBJ1-3, the full variable domain reads EAGVTQFPSHSVIEKGQTVTLRCDPISGHDNLYWYRRVMGKEIKFLLHFVKESKQDESGMPNNRFLAERTGGTYSTLKVQPAELEDSGVYFCASRRGASGNTIYFGEGSWLTVV.

The rearrangement uses TRBV15 and TRBJ1-1; D call uncertain. Per the germline V gene, CDR1 is LNHNV and CDR2 is YYDKDF (reference sequence). With 6 bases removed from V and 4 bases from J, the gap between germline ends came to 21 bases. The CDR3 has 16 residues. CDR3 DNA: TGTGCCACCAGTCTAGAGGATGGGGTTTGGGGCACTGAAGCTTTCTTT. It is translated as CATSLEDGVWGTEAFF.

This chain's CDR3 is CASSPLSVDSPLHF. The CDR3 coding sequence is TGTGCCAGCTCACCACTGTCGGTAGATTCACCCCTCCACTTT. The rearrangement uses TRBV18 and TRBJ1-6; D gene unclear. V was cut by 1 base and J by 8 bases, with 9 bases left in between. The V gene's germline CDR1 is KGHSH and CDR2 LQKENI. There are 14 residues in the CDR3.

The chain employs TRBV30 and TRBJ2-7; D may be TRBD1 (5 bases). Trimming left V 2 bases short and J 0 bases short, with 14 bases between. In germline, CDR1 is GTSNPN, CDR2 SVGIG (reference sequence). This CDR3 spans 15 amino acids. CDR3 protein: CAWSRGQTSSYEQYF. CDR3 DNA sequence: TGTGCCTGGAGTAGGGGTCAGACGAGCTCCTACGAGCAGTACTTC.

V and J are TRBV6-4 and TRBJ2-1; 8 nucleotides align to TRBD2. With V trimmed by 5 bases and J by 5 bases, 11 bases remained unmatched. CDR1 is MRHNA, CDR2 SNTAGT, per germline. The CDR3 is 16 amino acids. In DNA form, the CDR3 reads TGTGCCAGCAGTCGCCTTAGCGGGGCTCTACACAATGAGCAGTTCTTC. Residues: CASSRLSGALHNEQFF.

The chain combines TRBV11-1 with TRBJ1-1; no clear D. CDR3 length: 15 residues. V lost 1 base to trimming and J lost 0 bases, with 9 bases between them. Germline-derived CDR1 and CDR2 are SGHAT and FQDESV (reference sequence). The CDR3 here is CASSLGRNMNTEAFF. Here the CDR3 DNA reads TGTGCCAGCAGCTTAGGCAGGAACATGAACACTGAAGCTTTCTTT.

The chain links TRBV6-5 to TRBJ2-7; D uncertain. Germline CDR1 and CDR2: MNHEY and SVGAGI. The length of the CDR3 is 14 residues. Trimming took off 2 bases at V and 4 bases at J, with 12 bases between the two ends. The CDR3 DNA sequence: TGTGCCAGCAGTTACGCCGGAGCAAAGTACGAGCAGTACTTC. Amino acids: CASSYAGAKYEQYF.

The rearrangement links TRBV7-8 to TRBJ1-4, with TRBD1 as a possible D gene (6 bases). From germline, CDR1 is SGHVS and CDR2 FQNEAQ. Trimming took 5 bases from V and 1 from J, leaving 8 bases between them. The CDR3 runs 14 residues. CDR3 residues: CASSPRGTNEKLFF. The CDR3 DNA follows: TGTGCCAGCAGCCCCAGGGGAACTAATGAAAAACTGTTTTTT.

This chain uses TRBV6-5 with TRBJ1-2, with D possibly TRBD1 on 5 matching bases. The germline gives CDR1 MNHEY, CDR2 SVGAGI. There are 16 residues in the CDR3. Trimming cost V 0 bases and J 5 bases, with 16 bases left between them. CDR3 in DNA: TGTGCCAGCAGTTACTCGGGGAAGGGGCTGGGGTATGGCTACACCTTC. The encoded protein is CASSYSGKGLGYGYTF.

For the CDR3, the DNA is TGTGCCAGCACCCTCTCAAGGGGGACGGAAAATCAGCCCCAGCATTTT. This sequence encodes CASTLSRGTENQPQHF. The rearrangement links TRBV7-9 to TRBJ1-5; tentative D call: TRBD1 (6 bases). The V end was cut by 7 bases, the J end by 4 bases, with 20 bases between. The germline V gene has CDR1 SEHNR and CDR2 FQNEAQ (reference sequence). The CDR3 covers 16 residues. The full variable domain, rest sourced from reference TRBV7-9 and TRBJ1-5, is DTGVSQNPRHKITKRGQNVTFRCDPISEHNRLYWYRQTLGQGPEFLTYFQNEAQLEKSRLLSDRFSAERPKGSFSTLEIQRTEQGDSAMYLCASTLSRGTENQPQHFGDGTRLSIL.

This sequence joins TRBV7-8 and TRBJ2-3; 13 bases match TRBD2. J gave up 2 bases and V 5 bases, and 4 bases lay outside the gene matches. The CDR3 is made up of 16 amino acids. The V gene's germline CDR1 is SGHVS and CDR2 FQNEAQ. The CDR3 DNA reads as TGTGCCAGCAGCATCGGACTAGCGGGAGTCACAGATACGCAGTATTTT. Translating gives CASSIGLAGVTDTQYF.

The table lists this clone with a few counts. This chain uses TRBV11-2 with TRBJ2-1; D call uncertain. Germline assignment: CDR1 SGHAT and CDR2 FQNNGV. This CDR3 is built from 13 residues. The V and J ends lost 0 bases and 10 bases respectively, with 10 bases between them. The chain's CDR3 is CASSLEQVSEQFF. In DNA form, the CDR3 reads TGTGCCAGCAGCTTAGAGCAGGTATCGGAGCAGTTCTTC.

The chain recombines TRBV28 with TRBJ1-2, with 8 positions matching TRBD1. V lost 4 bases and J lost 4; bases outside the gene matches: 8. This CDR3 comprises 15 residues. Germline-derived CDR1 and CDR2 are MDHEN and SYDVKM. The DNA for the CDR3 is TGTGCCAGCAGTTCAGGACAGGGCGTCGGCTATGGCTACACCTTC. Its translation: CASSSGQGVGYGYTF.

V is TRBV5-4 and J is TRBJ2-6; the match to TRBD1 covers 7 bases. Looked up from germline, CDR1 is SGHNT and CDR2 is YYREEE (reference sequence). This CDR3 is 15 amino acids long. V was pared by 5 bases and J by 2 bases, with 4 bases of the junction left unmatched. The CDR3 is CASSPDRAGANVLTF. CDR3 bases: TGTGCCAGCAGTCCAGACAGGGCTGGGGCCAACGTCCTGACTTTC. Filled out from reference TRBV5-4 and TRBJ2-6, the complete variable domain reads ETGVTQSPTHLIKTRGQQVTLRCSSQSGHNTVSWYQQALGQGPQFIFQYYREEENGRGNFPPRFSGLQFPNYSSELNVNALELDDSALYLCASSPDRAGANVLTFGAGSRLTVL.

The chain employs TRBV15 and TRBJ2-1; 8 bases agree with TRBD1. The CDR3 totals 14 residues. V lost 4 bases, J lost 6 bases, and 5 bases stayed unmatched. Germline lookup yields CDR1 LNHNV and CDR2 YYDKDF (reference sequence). CDR3 sequence: CATSIHDRGNEQFF. CDR3 nucleotides: TGTGCCACCAGCATCCATGACAGGGGCAATGAGCAGTTCTTC. Full variable domain (remainder filled in from reference TRBV15 and TRBJ2-1): DAMVIQNPRYQVTQFGKPVTLSCSQTLNHNVMYWYQQKSSQAPKLLFHYYDKDFNNEADTPDNFQSRRPNTSFCFLDIRSPGLGDTAMYLCATSIHDRGNEQFFGPGTRLTVL.

The chain joins TRBV6-5 to TRBJ1-3; D is unresolved. Looked up from germline, CDR1 is MNHEY and CDR2 is SVGAGI. Trimming removed 8 bases at V and 0 bases at J, with 11 bases between. The CDR3 runs 14 residues. CDR3 residues: CASRQGYSGNTIYF. CDR3 DNA sequence: TGTGCCAGCCGTCAAGGGTACTCTGGAAACACCATATATTTT.

This clone is large (0.1 to 1%) in the sample. The V and J genes are TRBV6-4 and TRBJ2-3; the D gene is possibly TRBD2 (5 bases). The germline gives CDR1 MRHNA, CDR2 SNTAGT. V gave up 3 bases and J gave up 0 bases, with 13 bases separating them. The CDR3 extends over 16 amino acids. The CDR3 nucleotides read TGTGCCAGCAGTGAAGAGGCGGGCTCTAGCACAGATACGCAGTATTTT. The encoded protein is CASSEEAGSSTDTQYF.

This sequence joins TRBV5-1 and TRBJ1-2, with 10 positions matching TRBD1. Germline trimming cut 4 bases from V and 4 bases from J; bases unmatched to any gene: 4. There are 14 residues in the CDR3. From germline, CDR1 is SGHRS and CDR2 YFSETQ. The CDR3 bases are TGCGCCAGCAGCGGGACAGGGGAGGGCTATGGCTACACCTTC. It specifies CASSGTGEGYGYTF.

The rearrangement uses TRBV5-1 and TRBJ1-1, with D possibly TRBD1 on 6 matching bases. V was trimmed by 6 bases and J by 4 bases, leaving 16 bases between them. The CDR3 runs 14 residues. In germline, CDR1 is SGHRS, CDR2 YFSETQ. The CDR3 DNA reads TGCGCCAGCACCACACAGGGTGGCTCCACTGAAGCTTTCTTT. Translating gives CASTTQGGSTEAFF.

The gene calls are TRBV6-5 and TRBJ1-5; the D gene is possibly TRBD1 (5 bases). There are 13 residues in the CDR3. V lost 6 bases, J lost 3 bases, and 9 bases lay in between. Looked up from germline, CDR1 is MNHEY and CDR2 is SVGAGI. The CDR3 DNA reads as TGTGCCAGCAGGCGGACACCCAATCAGCCCCAGCATTTT. Encoded protein: CASRRTPNQPQHF.

The chain joins TRBV9 to TRBJ2-2; no reliable D call. V lost 0 bases and J 7 bases, leaving 13 bases between the germline ends. The length of the CDR3 is 15 residues. Germline V gene data show CDR1 as SGDLS and CDR2 as YYNGEE. As DNA, the CDR3 is TGTGCCAGCAGCGTAGAGGCTCTCCTCGGCGGGGAGCTGTTTTTT. Encoded protein: CASSVEALLGGELFF.

This chain links TRBV27 with TRBJ2-7, with 9 bases matching TRBD2. The ends lost 3 bases at V and 5 bases at J; junction bases unmatched: 2. Germline V gives CDR1 MNHEY, CDR2 SMNVEV (reference sequence). The CDR3 loop spans 13 amino acids. CDR3 sequence reads: CASSFGGRDEQYF. The CDR3 coding sequence is TGTGCCAGCAGTTTCGGCGGGAGGGACGAGCAGTACTTC.

The chain joins TRBV6-5 to TRBJ2-2, with 7 positions matching TRBD2. This CDR3 contains 15 residues. V trimming: 2 bases; J trimming: 5 bases; junction bases outside the gene matches: 5. The germline V gene has CDR1 MNHEY and CDR2 SVGAGI. The CDR3 sequence is CASSYPGGGTGELFF. DNA for the CDR3: TGTGCCAGCAGTTACCCTGGGGGGGGGACCGGGGAGCTGTTTTTT.

This clone was detected once. This chain uses TRBV11-2 with TRBJ1-5; D gene unclear. The CDR3 is made up of 14 amino acids. Germline V gene lookup returns CDR1 SGHAT and CDR2 FQNNGV. Trimming removed 2 bases at V and 0 bases at J, with 5 bases between. CDR3: CASSLSYSNQPQHF. CDR3 bases: TGTGCCAGCAGCTTAAGCTATAGCAATCAGCCCCAGCATTTT. Full variable domain (outside the CDR3, taken from reference TRBV11-2 and TRBJ1-5): EAGVAQSPRYKIIEKRQSVAFWCNPISGHATLYWYQQILGQGPKLLIQFQNNGVVDDSQLPKDRFSAERLKGVDSTLKIQPAKLEDSAVYLCASSLSYSNQPQHFGDGTRLSIL.

The J gene is TRBJ2-1, the V gene TRBV9; TRBD1 might be the D (6 bases). V lost 4 bases to trimming and J lost 0 bases, with 11 bases between them. The CDR3 is 15 residues long. The germline CDR1 and CDR2 sequences are SGDLS and YYNGEE. CDR3 nucleotides: TGTGCCAGCAGCTTTACAGGGAGCTCCTACAATGAGCAGTTCTTC. It yields the protein CASSFTGSSYNEQFF.

This CDR3 is CAWMTSGGYEQYF. CDR3 in DNA: TGTGCCTGGATGACTAGCGGGGGTTACGAGCAGTACTTC. The chain carries TRBV30 and TRBJ2-7, with 12 bases aligning to TRBD2. CDR1 is GTSNPN, CDR2 SVGIG, per germline (reference sequence). Trimming took 4 bases from V and 4 from J; bases not matched to a gene: 2. The CDR3 sequence is 13 residues long.

The chain combines TRBV7-9 with TRBJ2-3, with D unresolved. The CDR3 consists of 14 residues. Germline-derived CDR1 and CDR2 are SEHNR and FQNEAQ (reference sequence). Trimming took off 1 base at V and 2 bases at J, with 7 bases between the two ends. The CDR3 region is CASSLVLNTDTQYF. CDR3 nucleotide sequence: TGTGCCAGCAGCTTAGTTTTAAACACAGATACGCAGTATTTT.

V and J are TRBV7-2 and TRBJ1-6, with D possibly matching TRBD1 (5 bases). The CDR3 is made up of 15 amino acids. Germline V gives CDR1 SGHTA, CDR2 FQGNSA. V lost 6 bases to trimming and J lost 7 bases, with 16 bases between them. As DNA, the CDR3 is TGTGCCAGCAGTTTAACCGGGACGGGGAATTCACCCCTCCACTTT. Its protein is CASSLTGTGNSPLHF. Full variable domain (outside the CDR3, taken from reference TRBV7-2 and TRBJ1-6): GAGVSQSPSNKVTEKGKDVELRCDPISGHTALYWYRQSLGQGLEFLIYFQGNSAPDKSGLPSDRFSAERTGGSVSTLTIQRTQQEDSAVYLCASSLTGTGNSPLHFGNGTRLTVT.